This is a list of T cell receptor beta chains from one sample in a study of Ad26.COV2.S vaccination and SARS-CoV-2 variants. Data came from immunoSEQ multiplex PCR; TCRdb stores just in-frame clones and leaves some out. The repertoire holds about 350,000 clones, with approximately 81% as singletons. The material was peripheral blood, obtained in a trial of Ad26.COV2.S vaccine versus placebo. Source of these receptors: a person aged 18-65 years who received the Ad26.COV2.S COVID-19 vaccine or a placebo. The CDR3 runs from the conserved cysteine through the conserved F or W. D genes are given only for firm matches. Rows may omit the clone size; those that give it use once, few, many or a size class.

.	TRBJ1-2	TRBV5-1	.	CASSTDGRGYGYTF	TGCGCCAGCAGCACGGACGGCAGGGGATATGGCTACACCTTC
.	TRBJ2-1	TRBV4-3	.	CASSLGTSSNEQFF	TGCGCCAGCAGCCTAGGGACCTCAAGTAATGAGCAGTTCTTC
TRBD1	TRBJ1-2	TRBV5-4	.	CASSYRTGGYGYTF	TGTGCCAGCAGCTACCGGACAGGCGGGTATGGCTACACCTTC
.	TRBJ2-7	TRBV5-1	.	CASWDRSSYEQYF	TGCGCCAGCTGGGACCGGAGCTCCTACGAGCAGTACTTC
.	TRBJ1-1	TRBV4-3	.	CASSQEGAHTEAFF	TGCGCCAGCAGCCAAGAGGGAGCACACACTGAAGCTTTCTTT
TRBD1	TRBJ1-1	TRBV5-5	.	CASSRGVPGQGAAAFF	TGTGCCAGCAGCAGAGGAGTACCGGGACAGGGGGCTGCAGCTTTCTTC
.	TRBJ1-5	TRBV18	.	CASSPQGNQPQHF	TGTGCCAGCTCACCACAAGGCAATCAGCCCCAGCATTTT
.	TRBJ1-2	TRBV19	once	CATDRNYGYTF	TGTGCCACCGACAGGAACTATGGCTACACCTTC
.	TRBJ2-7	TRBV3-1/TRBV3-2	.	CASSLMARGNYEQYF	TGTGCCAGCAGCCTAATGGCGAGGGGGAACTACGAGCAGTACTTC
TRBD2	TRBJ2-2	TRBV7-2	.	CASSKGLAGVHGELFF	TGTGCCAGCAGCAAGGGACTAGCGGGAGTTCACGGGGAGCTGTTTTTT
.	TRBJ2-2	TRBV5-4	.	CASSRDRSTGELFF	TGTGCCAGCAGCCGGGACCGCTCCACCGGGGAGCTGTTTTTT
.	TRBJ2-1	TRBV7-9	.	CASSALWNEQFF	TGTGCCAGCAGCGCTTTATGGAATGAGCAGTTCTTC
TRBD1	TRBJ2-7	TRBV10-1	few	CASSDVPRRQGTYEQYF	TGCGCCAGCAGTGATGTACCGCGGCGACAGGGAACCTACGAGCAGTACTTC
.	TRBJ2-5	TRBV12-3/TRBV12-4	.	CASSSKETQYF	TGTGCCAGCAGCTCCAAAGAGACCCAGTACTTC
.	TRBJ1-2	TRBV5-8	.	CASSLGAGIYGYTF	TGTGCCAGCAGCTTGGGAGCAGGGATCTATGGCTACACCTTC
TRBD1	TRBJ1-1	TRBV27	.	CASSPTGGARTEAFF	TGTGCCAGCAGTCCCACAGGGGGCGCACGAACTGAAGCTTTCTTT
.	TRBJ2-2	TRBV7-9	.	CASSLGGNTGELFF	TGTGCCAGCAGCCTAGGGGGGAACACCGGGGAGCTGTTTTTT
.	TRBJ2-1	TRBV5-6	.	CASSPGRGHLDNEQFF	TGTGCCAGCAGCCCCGGTCGGGGTCATCTGGACAATGAGCAGTTCTTC
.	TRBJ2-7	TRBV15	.	CATASWEGAPYEQYF	TGTGCCACCGCAAGTTGGGAGGGGGCGCCTTACGAGCAGTACTTC
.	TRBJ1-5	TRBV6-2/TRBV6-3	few	CASSYSSSALQHF	TGTGCCAGCAGTTACTCCTCGTCCGCATTGCAGCATTTT
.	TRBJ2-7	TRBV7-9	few	CASSLGQSSYEQYF	TGTGCCAGCAGCTTAGGACAGAGCTCCTACGAGCAGTACTTC
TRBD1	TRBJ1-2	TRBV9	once	CASSPYQQGAMGYTF	TGTGCCAGCAGCCCTTACCAACAGGGGGCGATGGGCTACACCTTC
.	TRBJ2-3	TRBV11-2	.	CASRTIQGGLTDTQYF	TGTGCCAGCAGGACGATTCAAGGGGGGCTCACAGATACGCAGTATTTT